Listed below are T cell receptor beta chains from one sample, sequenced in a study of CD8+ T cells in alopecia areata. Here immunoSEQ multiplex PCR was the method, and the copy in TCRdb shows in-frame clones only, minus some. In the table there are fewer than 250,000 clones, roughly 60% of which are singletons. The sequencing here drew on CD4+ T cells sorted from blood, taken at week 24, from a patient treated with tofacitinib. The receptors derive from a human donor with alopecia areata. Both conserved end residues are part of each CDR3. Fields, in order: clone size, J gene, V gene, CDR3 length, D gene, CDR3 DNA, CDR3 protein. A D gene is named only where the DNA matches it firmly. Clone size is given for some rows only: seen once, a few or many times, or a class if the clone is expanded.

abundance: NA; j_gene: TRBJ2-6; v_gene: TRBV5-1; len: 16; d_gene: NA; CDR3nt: TGCGCCAGCAGCTTGGCCGCAGGATCTGGGGCCAACGTCCTGACTTTC; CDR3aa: CASSLAAGSGANVLTF
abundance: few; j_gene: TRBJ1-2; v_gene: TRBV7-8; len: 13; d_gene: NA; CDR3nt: TGTGCCAGCAGCTTAGAGAACAGGGAAGGCTACACCTTC; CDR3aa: CASSLENREGYTF
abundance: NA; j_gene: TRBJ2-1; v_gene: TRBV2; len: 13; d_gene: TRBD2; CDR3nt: TGTGCCGGCCAGGCGGGGGGTCACAATGAGCAGTTCTTC; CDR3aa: CAGQAGGHNEQFF
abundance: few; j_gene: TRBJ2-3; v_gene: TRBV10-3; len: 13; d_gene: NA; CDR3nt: TGTGCCATCAGTGTAGTGGTCACAGATACGCAGTATTTT; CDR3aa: CAISVVVTDTQYF
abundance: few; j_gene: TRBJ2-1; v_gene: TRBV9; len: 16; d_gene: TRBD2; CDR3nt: TGTGCCAGCAGCGTAGGAGTAGCGGGGGCGCCAAATGAGCAGTTCTTC; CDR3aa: CASSVGVAGAPNEQFF
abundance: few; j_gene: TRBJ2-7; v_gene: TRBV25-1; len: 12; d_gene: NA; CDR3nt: TGTGCCAGCAGGGGGCTTTCCTACGAGCAGTACTTC; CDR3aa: CASRGLSYEQYF
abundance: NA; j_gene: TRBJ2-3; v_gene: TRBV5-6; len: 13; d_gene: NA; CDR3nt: TGTGCCAGCAGCCTACGGGGGCAGGATACGCAGTATTTT; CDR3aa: CASSLRGQDTQYF
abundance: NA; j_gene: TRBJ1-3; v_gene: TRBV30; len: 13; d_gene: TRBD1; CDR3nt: TGTGCCTGGCAGGGGGTATCTGGAAACACCATATATTTT; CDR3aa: CAWQGVSGNTIYF
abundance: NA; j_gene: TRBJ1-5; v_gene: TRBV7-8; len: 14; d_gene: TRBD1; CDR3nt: TGTGCCAGCAGAACACAGGGGGTGGATCAGCCCCAGCATTTT; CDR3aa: CASRTQGVDQPQHF
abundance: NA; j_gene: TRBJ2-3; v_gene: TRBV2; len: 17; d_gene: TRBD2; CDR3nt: TGTGCCAGCAGTTTTCTTCGCGGGGGGGCTGGCACAGATACGCAGTATTTT; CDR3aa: CASSFLRGGAGTDTQYF
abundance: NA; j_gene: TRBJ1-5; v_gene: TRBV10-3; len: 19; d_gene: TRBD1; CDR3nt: TGTGCCACCCTCGAGGCCCCGGGACAGGGGGCGGGTGGCAATCAGCCCCAGCATTTT; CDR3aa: CATLEAPGQGAGGNQPQHF
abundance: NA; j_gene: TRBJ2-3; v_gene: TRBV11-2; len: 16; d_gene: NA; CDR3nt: TGTGCCAGCAGCTTAGTAGGGACTCTTGTAGGAGATACGCAGTATTTT; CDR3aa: CASSLVGTLVGDTQYF
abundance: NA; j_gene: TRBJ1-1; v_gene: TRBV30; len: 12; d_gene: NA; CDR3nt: TGTGCCTGGAGTCAACCGGGACCTGAAGCTTTCTTT; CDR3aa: CAWSQPGPEAFF
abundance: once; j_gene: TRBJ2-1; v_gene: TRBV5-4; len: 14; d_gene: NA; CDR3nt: TGTGCCAGCAGCTCGCCGGGGGAGATCAATGAGCAGTTCTTC; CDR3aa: CASSSPGEINEQFF
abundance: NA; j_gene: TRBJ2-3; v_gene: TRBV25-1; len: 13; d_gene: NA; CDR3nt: TGTGCCAGCAGTGATCCCAGCACAGATACGCAGTATTTT; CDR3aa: CASSDPSTDTQYF
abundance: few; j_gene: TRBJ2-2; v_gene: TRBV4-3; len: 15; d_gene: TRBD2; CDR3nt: TGCGCCAGCAGCCCGGGGGACTACTTTACCGGGGAGCTGTTTTTT; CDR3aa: CASSPGDYFTGELFF
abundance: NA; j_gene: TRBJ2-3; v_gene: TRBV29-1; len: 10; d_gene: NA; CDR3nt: TGCAGCCTAGGAGCGGACGCGGAGTATTTT; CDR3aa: CSLGADAEYF
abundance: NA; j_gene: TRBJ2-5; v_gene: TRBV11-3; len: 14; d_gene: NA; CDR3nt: TGTGCCAGCAGCTCCCCGACAGGCCGGGAGACCCAGTACTTC; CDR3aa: CASSSPTGRETQYF
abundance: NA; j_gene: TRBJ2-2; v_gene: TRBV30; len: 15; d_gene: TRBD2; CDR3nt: TGTGCCTGGACCCTGAGGACTAGCGGCACCGGGGAGCTGTTTTTT; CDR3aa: CAWTLRTSGTGELFF
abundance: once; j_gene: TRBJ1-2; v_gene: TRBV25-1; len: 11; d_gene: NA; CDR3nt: TGTGCCAGCAGTTTAGATCGGCGCTACACCTTC; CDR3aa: CASSLDRRYTF
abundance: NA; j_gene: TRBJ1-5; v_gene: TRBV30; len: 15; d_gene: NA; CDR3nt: TGTGCCTGGAGTGTTTCTACAGACTTTAATCAGCCCCAGCATTTT; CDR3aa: CAWSVSTDFNQPQHF
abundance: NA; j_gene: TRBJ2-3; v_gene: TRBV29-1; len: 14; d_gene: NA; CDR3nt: TGCATCGCCGCAGGTCGGGGGAGCACAGATACGCAGTATTTT; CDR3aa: CIAAGRGSTDTQYF
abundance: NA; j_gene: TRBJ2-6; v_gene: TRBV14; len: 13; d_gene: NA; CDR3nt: TGTGCCAGAGGTATCTCTGGGGCCAACGTCCTGACTTTC; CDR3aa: CARGISGANVLTF
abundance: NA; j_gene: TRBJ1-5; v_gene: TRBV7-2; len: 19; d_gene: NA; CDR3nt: TGTGCCAGCAGCTTATTCGGACTTAGTCGCGTTGATGGCAATCAGCCCCAGCATTTT; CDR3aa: CASSLFGLSRVDGNQPQHF
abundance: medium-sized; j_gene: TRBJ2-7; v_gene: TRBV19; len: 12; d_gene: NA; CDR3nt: TGTGCCAGTAGTATCAACGACTACGAGCAGTACTTC; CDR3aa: CASSINDYEQYF
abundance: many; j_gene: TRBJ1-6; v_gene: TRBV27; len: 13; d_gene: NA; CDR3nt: TGTGCCAGCAGTTTCCGCCTTAATTCACCCCTCCACTTT; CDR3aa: CASSFRLNSPLHF
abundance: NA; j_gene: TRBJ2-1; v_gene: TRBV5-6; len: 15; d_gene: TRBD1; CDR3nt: TGTGCCAGCAGCTCCCTAGGACAGGGGTACAATGAGCAGTTCTTC; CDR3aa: CASSSLGQGYNEQFF
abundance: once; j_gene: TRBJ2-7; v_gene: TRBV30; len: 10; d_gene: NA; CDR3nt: TGTGCCTGGAGTAATTACGAGCAGTACTTC; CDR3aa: CAWSNYEQYF
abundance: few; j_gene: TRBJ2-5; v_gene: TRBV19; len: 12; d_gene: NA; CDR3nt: TGTGCCAGTGGGGCGGACATCAGGACCCAGTACTTC; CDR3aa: CASGADIRTQYF
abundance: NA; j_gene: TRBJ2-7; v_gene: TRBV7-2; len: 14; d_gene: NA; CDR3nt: TGTGCCAGCAGCGGAGGACAGCGATTTGGCGAGCAGTACTTC; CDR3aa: CASSGGQRFGEQYF
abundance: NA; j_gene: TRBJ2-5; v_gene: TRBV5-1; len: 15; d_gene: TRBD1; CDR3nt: TGCGCCAGCAGCTTGGGTGACAGGGTATCAGAGACCCAGTACTTC; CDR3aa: CASSLGDRVSETQYF
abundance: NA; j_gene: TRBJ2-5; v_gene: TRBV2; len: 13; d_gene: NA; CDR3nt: TGTGCCAGCAGCACAGGGCTTTGGGAGACCCAGTACTTC; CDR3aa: CASSTGLWETQYF
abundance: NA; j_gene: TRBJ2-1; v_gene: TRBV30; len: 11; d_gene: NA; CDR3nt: TGTGCCTGGAGTGTAATGGCTGAGCAGTTCTTC; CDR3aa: CAWSVMAEQFF
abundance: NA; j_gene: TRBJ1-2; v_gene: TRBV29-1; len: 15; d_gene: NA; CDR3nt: TGCAGCGTTGAAGATCGACAGACTCGCGGCTATGGCTACACCTTC; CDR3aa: CSVEDRQTRGYGYTF
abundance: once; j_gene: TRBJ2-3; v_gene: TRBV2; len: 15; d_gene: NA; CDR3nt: TGTGCCAGCAGTGAAACCCTACAACTCACAGATACGCAGTATTTT; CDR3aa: CASSETLQLTDTQYF
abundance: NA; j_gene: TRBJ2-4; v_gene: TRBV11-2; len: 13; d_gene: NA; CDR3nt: TGTGCCAGCAGCCCCACCCCAGGGAACATTCAGTACTTC; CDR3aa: CASSPTPGNIQYF
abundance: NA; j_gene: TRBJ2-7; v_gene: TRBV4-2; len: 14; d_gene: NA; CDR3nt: TGTGCCAGCAGCCAAGATCGAGCACTCAACGAGCAGTACTTC; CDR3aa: CASSQDRALNEQYF
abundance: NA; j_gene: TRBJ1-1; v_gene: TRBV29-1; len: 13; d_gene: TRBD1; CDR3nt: TGCAGCGTGACCGGGACAGTGAACACTGAAGCTTTCTTT; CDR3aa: CSVTGTVNTEAFF
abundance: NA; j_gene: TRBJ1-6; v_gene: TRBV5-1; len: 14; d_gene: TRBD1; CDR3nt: TGCGCCAGCAGCTTGGAGGGACAGAATTCACCCCTCCACTTT; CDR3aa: CASSLEGQNSPLHF
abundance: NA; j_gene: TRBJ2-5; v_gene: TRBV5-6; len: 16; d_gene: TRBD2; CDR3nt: TGTGCCAGCAGCCGGACTAGCGGGGGGCTACAAGAGACCCAGTACTTC; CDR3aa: CASSRTSGGLQETQYF